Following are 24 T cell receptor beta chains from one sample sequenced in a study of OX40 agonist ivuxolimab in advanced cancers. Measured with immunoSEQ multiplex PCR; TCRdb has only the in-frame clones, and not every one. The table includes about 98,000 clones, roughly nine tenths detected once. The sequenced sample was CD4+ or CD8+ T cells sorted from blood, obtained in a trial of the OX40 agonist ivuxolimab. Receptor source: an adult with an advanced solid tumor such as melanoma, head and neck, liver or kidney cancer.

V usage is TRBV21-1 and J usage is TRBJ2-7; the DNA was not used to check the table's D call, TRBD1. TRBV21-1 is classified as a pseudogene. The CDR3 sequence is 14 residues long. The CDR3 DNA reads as TGTGCCAGCAAGACAGGTGCAAGCTCCTACGAGCAGTACTTC. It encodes CASKTGASSYEQYF.

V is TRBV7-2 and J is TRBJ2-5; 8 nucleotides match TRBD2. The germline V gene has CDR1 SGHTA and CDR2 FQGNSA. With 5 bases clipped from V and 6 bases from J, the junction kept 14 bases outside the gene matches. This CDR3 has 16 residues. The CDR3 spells CASSPGGGRGGKTQYF. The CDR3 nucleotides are TGTGCCAGCAGCCCCGGCGGGGGGCGGGGTGGAAAGACCCAGTACTTC.

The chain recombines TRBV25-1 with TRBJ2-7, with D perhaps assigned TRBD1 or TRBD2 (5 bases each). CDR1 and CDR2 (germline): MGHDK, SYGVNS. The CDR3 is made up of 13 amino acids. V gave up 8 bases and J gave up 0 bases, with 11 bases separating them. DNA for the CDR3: TGTGCCAGCCGGGGCCGGTTCTCCTACGAGCAGTACTTC. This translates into CASRGRFSYEQYF.

This CDR3 reads CASASTVVPGELFF. Written as DNA, the CDR3 is TGTGCCAGCGCGAGCACCGTCGTTCCCGGGGAGCTGTTTTTT. V and J are TRBV7-3 and TRBJ2-2, with D unclear. The CDR3 runs to 14 residues. V was pared by 8 bases and J by 6 bases, with 16 bases between. Germline V gene data show CDR1 as SGHTA and CDR2 as FQGTGA. Filled out from reference TRBV7-3 and TRBJ2-2, the complete variable domain reads GAGVSQTPSNKVTEKGKYVELRCDPISGHTALYWYRQSLGQGPEFLIYFQGTGAADDSGLPNDRFFAVRPEGSVSTLKIQRTERGDSAVYLCASASTVVPGELFFGEGSRLTVL.

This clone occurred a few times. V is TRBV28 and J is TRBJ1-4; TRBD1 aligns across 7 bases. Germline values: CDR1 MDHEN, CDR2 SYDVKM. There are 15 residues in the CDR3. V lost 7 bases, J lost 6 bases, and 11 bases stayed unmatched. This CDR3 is CASTPPPGGDEKLFF. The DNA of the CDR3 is TGTGCCAGCACCCCACCCCCAGGGGGGGATGAAAAACTGTTTTTT. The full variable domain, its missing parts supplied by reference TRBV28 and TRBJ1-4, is DVKVTQSSRYLVKRTGEKVFLECVQDMDHENMFWYRQDPGLGLRLIYFSYDVKMKEKGDIPEGYSVSREKKERFSLILESASTNQTSMYLCASTPPPGGDEKLFFGSGTQLSVL.

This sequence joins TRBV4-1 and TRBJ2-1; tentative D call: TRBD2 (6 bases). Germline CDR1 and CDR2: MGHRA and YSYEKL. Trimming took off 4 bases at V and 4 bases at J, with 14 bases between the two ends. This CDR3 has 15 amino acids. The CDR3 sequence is CASSLVGGIYNEQFF. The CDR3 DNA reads TGCGCCAGCAGCCTAGTGGGGGGTATATACAATGAGCAGTTCTTC.

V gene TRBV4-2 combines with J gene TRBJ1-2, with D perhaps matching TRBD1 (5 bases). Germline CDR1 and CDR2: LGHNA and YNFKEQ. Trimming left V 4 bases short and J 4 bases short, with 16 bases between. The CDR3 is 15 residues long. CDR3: CASSLQAGGGYGYTF. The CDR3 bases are TGTGCCAGCAGCCTACAGGCGGGGGGAGGCTATGGCTACACCTTC.

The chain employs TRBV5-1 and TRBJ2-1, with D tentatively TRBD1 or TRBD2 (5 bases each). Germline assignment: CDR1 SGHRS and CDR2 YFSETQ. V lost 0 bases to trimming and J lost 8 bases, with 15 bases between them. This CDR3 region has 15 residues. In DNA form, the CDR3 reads TGCGCCAGCAGCTTGGAGTGGGGTAGGGGAGATGAGCAGTTCTTC. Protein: CASSLEWGRGDEQFF.

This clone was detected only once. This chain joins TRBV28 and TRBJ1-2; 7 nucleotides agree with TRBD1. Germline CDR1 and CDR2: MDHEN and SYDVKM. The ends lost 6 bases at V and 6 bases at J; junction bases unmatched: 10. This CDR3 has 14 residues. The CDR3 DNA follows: TGTGCCAGCAGCCCTGATGGGACAGCGCATGGCTACACCTTC. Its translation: CASSPDGTAHGYTF.

The DNA for the CDR3 is TGTGCCGGCCTGGGGCAGGGCGGGAAACTAAGCACAGATACGCAGTATTTT. Its translation: CAGLGQGGKLSTDTQYF. V usage is TRBV28 and J usage is TRBJ2-3; tentatively, D is TRBD2 (6 bases). CDR3 size: 17 residues. V dropped 11 bases and J dropped 0 bases, with 24 bases sitting between them. Per germline, CDR1 MDHEN and CDR2 SYDVKM.

CDR3 DNA sequence: TGTGCCAGCACCTCCGAAGGGTGGGGCTATGGCTACACCTTC. This encodes CASTSEGWGYGYTF. The V gene is TRBV5-5, the J gene TRBJ1-2; D ambiguous. The ends were cut back, 6 bases at V and 4 bases at J, with 16 bases in the middle. The CDR3 is 14 residues long. Germline V gene sequence: CDR1 SGHKS, CDR2 YYEKEE (reference sequence).

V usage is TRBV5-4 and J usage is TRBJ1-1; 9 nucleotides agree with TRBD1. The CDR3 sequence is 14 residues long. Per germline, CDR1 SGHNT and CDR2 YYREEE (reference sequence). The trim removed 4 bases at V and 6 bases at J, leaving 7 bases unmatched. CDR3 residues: CASSPGTGQSEAFF. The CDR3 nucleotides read TGTGCCAGCAGCCCCGGGACAGGGCAATCTGAAGCTTTCTTT.

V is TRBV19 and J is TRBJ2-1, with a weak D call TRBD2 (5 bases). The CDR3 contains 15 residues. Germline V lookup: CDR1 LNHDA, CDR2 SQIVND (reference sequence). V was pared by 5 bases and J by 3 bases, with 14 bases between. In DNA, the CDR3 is TGTGCCAGTAGTGCCCTCGGGGTGGACTACAATGAGCAGTTCTTC. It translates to CASSALGVDYNEQFF.

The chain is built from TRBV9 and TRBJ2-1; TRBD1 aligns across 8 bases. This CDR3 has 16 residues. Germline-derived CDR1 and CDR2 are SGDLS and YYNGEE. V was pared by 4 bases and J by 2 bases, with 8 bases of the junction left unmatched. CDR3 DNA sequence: TGTGCCAGCAGCCCCGGACAGGGTTTCCCCTACAATGAGCAGTTCTTC. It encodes CASSPGQGFPYNEQFF.

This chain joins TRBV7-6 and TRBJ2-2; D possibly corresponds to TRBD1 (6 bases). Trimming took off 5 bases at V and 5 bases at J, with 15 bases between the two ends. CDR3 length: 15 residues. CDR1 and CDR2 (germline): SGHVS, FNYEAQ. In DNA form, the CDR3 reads TGTGCCAGCAGCCAGGGGCAGGGGTGGACCGGGGAGCTGTTTTTT. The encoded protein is CASSQGQGWTGELFF.

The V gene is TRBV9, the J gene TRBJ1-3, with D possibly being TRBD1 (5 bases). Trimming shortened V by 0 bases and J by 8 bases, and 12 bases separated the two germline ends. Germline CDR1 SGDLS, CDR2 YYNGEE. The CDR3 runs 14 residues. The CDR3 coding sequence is TGTGCCAGCAGCGTAGATCGGGGGAGGCACACCATATATTTT. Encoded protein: CASSVDRGRHTIYF.

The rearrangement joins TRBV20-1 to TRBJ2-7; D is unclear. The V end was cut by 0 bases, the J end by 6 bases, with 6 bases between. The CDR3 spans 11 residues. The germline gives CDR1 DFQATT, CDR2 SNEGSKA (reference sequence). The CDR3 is CSARDKGEQYF. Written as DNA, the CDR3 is TGCAGTGCTAGAGATAAAGGCGAGCAGTACTTC.

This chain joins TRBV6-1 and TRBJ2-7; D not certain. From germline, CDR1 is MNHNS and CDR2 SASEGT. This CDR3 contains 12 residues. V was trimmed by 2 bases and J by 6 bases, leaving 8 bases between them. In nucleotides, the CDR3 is TGTGCCAGCAGTGAACCCTCCCCCGAGCAGTACTTC. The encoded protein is CASSEPSPEQYF.

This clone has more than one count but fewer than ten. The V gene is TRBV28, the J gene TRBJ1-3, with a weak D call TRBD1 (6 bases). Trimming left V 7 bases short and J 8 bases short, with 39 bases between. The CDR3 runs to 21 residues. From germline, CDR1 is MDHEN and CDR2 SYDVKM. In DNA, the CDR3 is TGTGCCAGCAAGCCGGACAGTACGTACCTAAGTCCCCACCCGGACATTTACACCATATATTTT. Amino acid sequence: CASKPDSTYLSPHPDIYTIYF.

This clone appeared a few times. The CDR3 sequence is CASSRNDRVRFF. The CDR3 bases are TGTGCCAGCAGCCGAAACGACAGGGTGAGGTTCTTC. The V call is TRBV7-9, the J call TRBJ2-1; 7 nucleotides match TRBD1. The CDR3 runs to 12 residues. CDR1 SEHNR and CDR2 FQNEAQ come from the germline V gene (reference sequence). Trimming removed 5 bases from V and 15 bases from J; junction bases left unmatched: 10. Complete variable domain (other parts from reference TRBV7-9 and TRBJ2-1): DTGVSQNPRHKITKRGQNVTFRCDPISEHNRLYWYRQTLGQGPEFLTYFQNEAQLEKSRLLSDRFSAERPKGSFSTLEIQRTEQGDSAMYLCASSRNDRVRFFGPGTRLTVL.

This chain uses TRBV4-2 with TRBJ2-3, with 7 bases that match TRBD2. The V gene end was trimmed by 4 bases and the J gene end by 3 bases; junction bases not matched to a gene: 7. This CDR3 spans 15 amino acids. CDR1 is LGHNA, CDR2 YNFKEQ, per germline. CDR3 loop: CASSPGTIKTDTQYF. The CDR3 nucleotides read TGTGCCAGCAGCCCCGGGACTATCAAAACAGATACGCAGTATTTT.

CDR3 protein: CASSSGQGNSPLHF. The CDR3, as DNA: TGTGCCAGCAGTTCGGGACAGGGGAATTCACCCCTCCACTTT. The V gene is TRBV6-1, the J gene TRBJ1-6; 10 bases are shared with TRBD1. This CDR3 is built from 14 residues. In germline, CDR1 is MNHNS, CDR2 SASEGT. V shed 5 bases and J 7 bases; nucleotides not matched to a gene: 2.

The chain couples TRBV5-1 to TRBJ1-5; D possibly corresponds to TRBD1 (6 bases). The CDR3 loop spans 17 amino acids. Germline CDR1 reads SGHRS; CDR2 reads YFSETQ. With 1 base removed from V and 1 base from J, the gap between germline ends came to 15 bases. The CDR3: CASSLFPGDVSNQPQHF. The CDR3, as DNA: TGCGCCAGCAGCTTGTTCCCAGGGGATGTGAGCAATCAGCCCCAGCATTTT.

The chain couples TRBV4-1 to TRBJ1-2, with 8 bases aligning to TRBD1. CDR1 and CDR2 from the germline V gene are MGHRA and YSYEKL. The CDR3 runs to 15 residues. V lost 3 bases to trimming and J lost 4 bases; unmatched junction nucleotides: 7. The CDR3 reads CASSQPLQGVYGYTF. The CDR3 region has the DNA TGCGCCAGCAGCCAGCCATTACAGGGGGTCTATGGCTACACCTTC.